This TCR beta chain came from a study of blood T cells in healthy people across ages. Study conclusions and caveats: Observed TCR beta diversity showed a strong correlation with the percentage of naive T cells as measured by flow cytometry.

Primers used in a second PCR of about 7 to 12 cycles were a sample-barcoded 5' primer and a J-beta primer mix. With 12 random nucleotides, a template-switch adaptor tagged each individual cDNA molecule. Each CDR3 protein gets one entry after TCRdb re-called the 5' RACE reads with MiXCR. The data show about 800,000 distinct CDR3 sequences, with 58% seen just once and roughly 20% held by the top ten. The CDR3 consists of 14 residues. CDR1 LNHDA and CDR2 SQIVND come from the germline V gene (reference sequence). V lost 3 bases and J 7 bases, leaving 13 bases between the germline ends. A note on this clonotype: Its antigen remains unknown.

V gene TRBV19 combines with J gene TRBJ1-5; no clear D. The receptor was derived from a man aged 25 to 40 in good health. Sequencing input: blood. The CDR3 loop reads CASSILTAKQPQHF. DNA of the CDR3: TGTGCCAGTAGTATTTTGACCGCTAAACAGCCCCAGCATTTT.